This is a list of T cell receptor beta chains from one sample in a study of radiation and T cells in renal cell carcinoma. Sequencing used immunoSEQ multiplex PCR; TCRdb keeps in-frame clones, though not all of them. The table records 130,000 to 150,000 clones, 88% of them present only once. The material was blood, obtained from a patient whose treatment included radiotherapy and nephrectomy. The receptor source for this set is a woman aged 45-60 years with renal cell carcinoma. The CDR3 runs from the conserved cysteine through the conserved F or W. D genes are given only for firm matches. Where a row states a size, it is once, few, many or the class of an expanded clone; other rows omit it.

CDR3nt | CDR3aa | v_gene | d_gene | abundance | j_gene
TGTGCCAGCAGTGAAAACAGGCGCACAGATACGCAGTATTTT | CASSENRRTDTQYF | TRBV6-1 | . | . | TRBJ2-3
TGTGCCAGCAGCTTAATACCGAGGACAGGGGCAAAGGACGAGCAGTACTTC | CASSLIPRTGAKDEQYF | TRBV7-8 | TRBD1 | . | TRBJ2-7
TGTGCCAGCAGTTACAGGGGCGCACCCCTCCACTTT | CASSYRGAPLHF | TRBV6-5 | . | few | TRBJ1-6
TGTGCCAGCAGCTCAGGGACTAGCGGGGCGGGCTTCGGAAATGAGCAGTTCTTC | CASSSGTSGAGFGNEQFF | TRBV5-4 | TRBD2 | . | TRBJ2-1
TGTGCCAGCCTCGACAGAGGAAGCTATGGCTACACCTTC | CASLDRGSYGYTF | TRBV19 | . | . | TRBJ1-2
TGTGCCACCAGTGGAGGACTAGCGGGGACCACAGATACGCAGTATTTT | CATSGGLAGTTDTQYF | TRBV15 | TRBD2 | . | TRBJ2-3
TGCGCCAGCAGTTCCGGGGTTCCGGCGAACACTGAAGCTTTCTTT | CASSSGVPANTEAFF | TRBV5-1 | . | . | TRBJ1-1
TGTGCCAGCAGTGCGACTAGCGGGGTGAGCCAGTACTTC | CASSATSGVSQYF | TRBV6-4 | TRBD2 | . | TRBJ2-5
TGCGCCAGCAGCCAAGATGGACAGAACTATGGCTACACCTTC | CASSQDGQNYGYTF | TRBV4-1 | . | few | TRBJ1-2
TGTGCCAGCAGCTCCGCCAGGGGTGAAGAAAAACTGTTTTTT | CASSSARGEEKLFF | TRBV5-4 | . | few | TRBJ1-4
TGTGCCAGCAGTTACCTCCAGGCGAACACTGAAGCTTTCTTT | CASSYLQANTEAFF | TRBV6-5 | . | . | TRBJ1-1
TGTGCCAGCAGGCCTCTTCAAGTCCCGGGAAACACCATATATTTT | CASRPLQVPGNTIYF | TRBV6-1 | . | once | TRBJ1-3
TGTGCCAGCAGTACGGACAGGTACCAAGAGACCCAGTACTTC | CASSTDRYQETQYF | TRBV28 | TRBD1 | . | TRBJ2-5